The 17 T cell receptor beta chains in this list originate from one sample, sequenced in a study of metastatic and nonmetastatic thyroid tumors. Using MiXCR, TCRdb reanalyzed the PCR reads. The profile shows tens of thousands of clones, 20% to 30% of them singletons. Patients were all untreated before their thyroid surgery. The sample comprised blood. All receptors derive from a female donor with papillary thyroid cancer or a benign thyroid nodule (not recorded which). Some clones in this sample may be carry-over from other donors' samples.

In its sample, this clone was seen many times. Written as DNA, the CDR3 is TGCGCCAGCAGTGGGGGTCTAGATACGCAGTATTTT. Encoded protein: CASSGGLDTQYF. The chain joins TRBV10-1 to TRBJ2-3; D is unresolved. The CDR3 length is 12 residues. Germline-derived CDR1 and CDR2 are WNHNN and SYGVQD (reference sequence). The V gene lost 4 bases and the J gene lost 5 bases, with 7 bases spanning the gap.

This clone has at least ten counts. This chain joins TRBV7-8 and TRBJ2-3, with 12 bases identical to TRBD2. Germline CDR1 and CDR2: SGHVS and FQNEAQ. The CDR3 sequence is 15 residues long. Unmatched junction bases numbered 4, after V lost 5 bases and J lost 4 bases. The CDR3 DNA follows: TGTGCCAGCAGCATGACTAGCGGGAGTTCAGATACGCAGTATTTT. Translation: CASSMTSGSSDTQYF.

CDR3 in amino acids: CSARERTGNSPLHF. The CDR3 DNA is TGCAGTGCTAGAGAAAGGACAGGAAATTCACCCCTCCACTTT. This sequence joins TRBV20-1 and TRBJ1-6; TRBD1 aligns across 7 bases. CDR1 is DFQATT, CDR2 SNEGSKA, per germline (reference sequence). This CDR3 contains 14 residues. V lost 0 bases and J lost 7; bases outside the gene matches: 3.

This clone is termed medium-sized. CDR3 bases: TGTGCCAGCAGTCTCGGGACTAGCGGGAGTGAGACCCAGTACTTC. Translation gives CASSLGTSGSETQYF. The J gene is TRBJ2-5, the V gene TRBV6-2 or TRBV6-3; 14 bases fit TRBD2. The CDR3 is made up of 15 amino acids. From germline, CDR1 is MNHEY and CDR2 SVGEGT. With V trimmed by 5 bases and J by 5 bases, 4 bases remained unmatched.

The V and J genes are TRBV28 and TRBJ1-1; no clear D gene. Germline V gene lookup returns CDR1 MDHEN and CDR2 SYDVKM. The CDR3 loop spans 15 amino acids. V gave up 7 bases and J gave up 4 bases, with 19 bases separating them. The CDR3 spells CASTPWVEGITEAFF. As DNA, the CDR3 is TGTGCCAGCACCCCCTGGGTGGAAGGTATCACTGAAGCTTTCTTT.

V usage is TRBV18 and J usage is TRBJ2-2; the match to TRBD2 covers 11 bases. V trimming: 4 bases; J trimming: 7 bases; junction bases outside the gene matches: 11. CDR3 length equals 17 residues. In germline, CDR1 is KGHSH, CDR2 LQKENI. CDR3 nucleotides: TGTGCCAGCTCACGCTTCCTAGCGGGAGGAGGAAGCGGGGAGCTGTTTTTT. Amino acid sequence: CASSRFLAGGGSGELFF.

This chain uses TRBV20-1 with TRBJ1-5, with a possible D match to TRBD1 (5 bases). CDR1 is DFQATT and CDR2 is SNEGSKA in the germline V gene (reference sequence). The CDR3 contains 16 residues. The V end was cut by 3 bases, the J end by 0 bases, with 15 bases between. The CDR3 bases are TGCAGTGCTAGCGTCCCAGGGATAATTAGCAATCAGCCCCAGCATTTT. Amino acids: CSASVPGIISNQPQHF.

This clone is medium-sized (0.01 to 0.1%). This sequence joins TRBV12-3 or TRBV12-4 and TRBJ1-6; weak D call: TRBD1 (5 bases). Trimming left V 3 bases short and J 9 bases short, with 9 bases between. The CDR3 length is 13 residues. In DNA form, the CDR3 reads TGTGCCAGCAGTTTTATCGGGGGTTCACCCCTCCACTTT. It yields the protein CASSFIGGSPLHF.

In its sample, this clone was seen many times. The genes are TRBV5-1 and TRBJ1-1; D remains ambiguous. The CDR3 length is 13 residues. Germline CDR1 and CDR2: SGHRS and YFSETQ. Trimming took off 3 bases at V and 3 bases at J, with 9 bases between the two ends. The CDR3 spells CASSYEEDTEAFF. CDR3 bases: TGCGCCAGCAGCTACGAAGAAGACACTGAAGCTTTCTTT.

About this clone: An end of the junction differs from the germline gene, which may be a read error. The genes are TRBV30 and TRBJ2-7; a possible D gene is TRBD1 (7 bases). CDR1 and CDR2 from the germline V gene are GTSNPN and SVGIG (reference sequence). The CDR3 contains 13 residues. The chain's CDR3 is CAAGGSGTYEHYF. Written as DNA, the CDR3 is TGTGCCGCAGGGGGGTCAGGGACCTACGAGCATTACTTC.

The J gene is TRBJ2-5, the V gene TRBV20-1; weak D call: TRBD2 (6 bases). The CDR3 sequence is 14 residues long. Germline V gene data show CDR1 as DFQATT and CDR2 as SNEGSKA (reference sequence). V gave up 0 bases and J gave up 5 bases, with 13 bases separating them. CDR3 DNA sequence: TGCAGTGCTAGAGATTGCGGGGTCCGGGAGACCCAGTACTTC. Translated: CSARDCGVRETQYF.

This clone was detected only a few times. V and J are TRBV19 and TRBJ2-1; the match to TRBD2 covers 8 bases. Trimming removed 8 bases from V and 1 base from J; junction bases left unmatched: 7. The CDR3 extends over 15 amino acids. Germline V gene sequence: CDR1 LNHDA, CDR2 SQIVND (reference sequence). The CDR3 DNA sequence: TGTGCCAGTTGCCGACAGCGGGGGTCCTACAATGAGCAGTTCTTC. The encoded protein is CASCRQRGSYNEQFF.

Worth noting for this clone: A clone one base away is much larger, so this may be a read error. A read error is likely, as this CDR3 ends without the conserved phenylalanine or tryptophan. V usage is TRBV7-8 and J usage is TRBJ2-5, with D uncertain. Germline V gene data show CDR1 as SGHVS and CDR2 as FQNEAQ. The CDR3 sequence is 13 residues long. The V end was cut by 5 bases, the J end by 4 bases, with 11 bases between. The CDR3 sequence is CASSPRRLETQYL. The DNA for the CDR3 is TGTGCCAGCAGCCCCCGACGGTTAGAGACCCAGTACCTC.

A few counts support this clone. The junction departs from germline at one end; a sequencing error may be responsible. J is TRBJ1-2 and V is TRBV15; TRBD1 is a possible D gene (5 bases). The germline CDR1 and CDR2 sequences are LNHNV and YYDKDF (reference sequence). CDR3 length equals 13 residues. CDR3 nucleotides: TGTGCCACCATCCCTGGGGCAGATTATGTCTACACCTTC. It codes for CATIPGADYVYTF. Using reference TRBV15 and TRBJ1-2 for the parts outside the CDR3, the full variable domain is DAMVIQNPRYQVTQFGKPVTLSCSQTLNHNVMYWYQQKSSQAPKLLFHYYDKDFNNEADTPDNFQSRRPNTSFCFLDIRSPGLGDTAMYLCATIPGADYVYTFGSGTRLTVV.

This clone qualifies as medium-sized. The chain couples TRBV6-1 to TRBJ1-1; tentative D call: TRBD1 (5 bases). CDR3 length equals 14 residues. CDR1 MNHNS and CDR2 SASEGT come from the germline V gene. Trimming removed 7 bases from V and 2 bases from J, with 14 bases in between. DNA for the CDR3: TGTGCCAGCACCTCAGGGCAGTTCAACACTGAAGCTTTCTTT. It translates to CASTSGQFNTEAFF.

This chain links TRBV5-1 with TRBJ1-5, with 9 nucleotides matching TRBD1. The germline V gene has CDR1 SGHRS and CDR2 YFSETQ. CDR3 length equals 15 residues. The ends lost 3 bases at V and 3 bases at J; junction bases unmatched: 4. In DNA, the CDR3 is TGCGCCAGCAGCTCCGGGACAGGGATCAATCAGCCCCAGCATTTT. It yields the protein CASSSGTGINQPQHF.

V gene TRBV20-1 combines with J gene TRBJ2-7, with 9 positions matching TRBD1. The V gene's germline CDR1 is DFQATT and CDR2 SNEGSKA (reference sequence). With 6 bases clipped from V and 0 bases from J, the junction kept 3 bases outside the gene matches. The CDR3 is 13 residues long. The CDR3 DNA follows: TGCAGTGCCTTACAGGGGGCCTCCTACGAGCAGTACTTC. Translated: CSALQGASYEQYF.